This TCR beta chain is from a study of tumor-infiltrating lymphocytes in primary liver carcinoma. Study summary: Ages ranged from 30 to 69, with HCC or mixed HCC-cholangiocarcinoma. General study results and limits: It was tumor-adjacent and tumor-blood pairs that overlapped less than tumor region pairs did.

There are 16 residues in the CDR3. Germline loops: CDR1 MDHEN, CDR2 SYDVKM. Scientists recovered RNA and DNA together from roughly 20-30 mg of unsorted bulk tissue. Primary liver carcinoma in the patients was surgically resected. TCR beta cDNA was reverse-transcribed from around 0.55 ug of total RNA. The reaction used a constant-region primer and ProtoScript II reverse transcriptase. Employing slightly modified ARM-PCR, three nested multiplex PCR rounds were run, and these gave rise to the TCR beta libraries. The opening two PCR rounds, 10 cycles each, paired TRBV1-TRBV30 forward primers with a C-beta reverse primer. TCRdb passed the multiplex PCR reads through MiXCR, listing each CDR3 protein once. The sample shows over 100,000 distinct CDR3 sequences, about two thirds of them seen only once. This clonotype was recorded once. The antigen is undetermined. This may be a read error, as it is one base from a much larger clone.

This chain uses TRBV28 with TRBJ2-1, with 14 positions matching TRBD2. The sequencing input was tumor-adjacent normal liver tissue. The clonotype was recovered from a woman aged 60 to 75 with primary liver carcinoma and hepatitis B virus infection. CDR3 sequence reads: CASSSRLAGGRNEQLF. CDR3 bases: TGTGCCAGCAGTTCAAGACTAGCGGGAGGGCGCAATGAGCAGCTCTTC.